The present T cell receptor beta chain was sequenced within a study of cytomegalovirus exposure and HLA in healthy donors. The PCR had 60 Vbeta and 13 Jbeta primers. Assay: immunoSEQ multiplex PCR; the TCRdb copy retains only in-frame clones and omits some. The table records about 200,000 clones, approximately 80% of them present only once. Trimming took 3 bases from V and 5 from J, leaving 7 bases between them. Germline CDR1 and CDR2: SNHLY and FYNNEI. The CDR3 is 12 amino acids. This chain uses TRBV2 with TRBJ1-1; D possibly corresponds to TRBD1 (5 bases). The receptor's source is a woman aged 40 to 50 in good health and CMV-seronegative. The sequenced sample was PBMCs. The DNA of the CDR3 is TGTGCCAGCAGTGACGGGGGTACTGAAGCTTTCTTT. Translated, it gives CASSDGGTEAFF. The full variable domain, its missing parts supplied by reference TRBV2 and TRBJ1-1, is EPEVTQTPSHQVTQMGQEVILRCVPISNHLYFYWYRQILGQKVEFLVSFYNNEISEKSEIFDDQFSVERPDGSNFTLKIRSTKLEDSAMYFCASSDGGTEAFFGQGTRLTVV.